This T cell receptor beta chain is from a study of OX40 agonist ivuxolimab in advanced cancers. About the full investigation: The costimulatory receptor OX40 (CD134) was targeted by ivuxolimab, a fully human IgG2 agonistic monoclonal antibody. The dose-escalation cohort was 82.7% male with a mean age of approximately 60 years, ranging from roughly 20 to 80. The monotherapy dose-escalation portion (N of about 49 patients) of the phase I ivuxolimab trial is reported in the paper. Patients were allowed to have had prior anti-PD-1, anti-PD-L1 or anti-CTLA-4 therapy, and 40% to 45% of the dose-escalation patients had previously received checkpoint inhibitors. Partial responses were achieved by three dose-escalation patients, of whom one had hepatocellular carcinoma and two had cutaneous melanoma. Of the approximately 53 patients in dose escalation, about 20 had hepatocellular carcinoma, some 15 had melanoma, 9 had renal cell carcinoma and 9 had head and neck cancer. Intravenous ivuxolimab was administered to patients every 2 weeks at six dose levels: 0.01, 0.1, 0.3, 1.5, 3 and 10 mg/kg. The purpose of peripheral TCRbeta sequencing was to test whether ivuxolimab changed TCR sequence diversity and led to clonal T-cell expansion. Study-wide conclusions, independent of this receptor: At doses of 0.1 to 3.0 mg/kg, clonal expansion of both CD4+ and CD8+ blood T cells was observed from baseline to week 6. After ivuxolimab, more expanded clones were found on average in CD8+ T cells than in CD4+ T cells. Partial responders in the 0.1-3.0 mg/kg groups had among the lowest normalized peripheral clonal expansion, especially among CD8+ T cells. Low levels of normalized T-cell clonal expansion were also seen in some nonresponding patients. Which antigens the clonally expanded peripheral T cells were specific for was not determined.

For sequencing of the TCRbeta CDR3 region, genomic DNA was extracted from the sorted cells. The immunoSEQ Assay was used for sequencing of TCRbeta CDR3 regions. The table comes from immuneACCESS by way of TCRdb, which keeps in-frame sequences with V and J called. Part of the clones is missing from these tables; in studies checked, under half for an unresolved V gene and the rest for unknown reasons. The sample table lists about 80,000 clones, around nine tenths of them with a count of one. Around 0.75% of the sample is held by the ten biggest clonotypes. Patients with autoimmune disease history or receiving systemic immunosuppression were excluded from the trial. Peripheral blood for TCR sequencing was collected from all dose cohorts at baseline, on cycle 4 day 1, and on cycle 7 day 1. Samples came from an open-label, multicenter, first-in-human phase I dose-escalation trial of ivuxolimab. Adults with locally advanced or metastatic head and neck squamous cell, hepatocellular, melanoma or renal cell carcinoma were enrolled in the trial. Before TCR sequencing, CD4+ T cells and CD8+ T cells were sorted from peripheral blood as separate populations.

Notes on this clone: The antigen it binds to is not known. Base-call qualities are not available, and no considerably larger clone is one nucleotide away.

There are 15 amino acids in the CDR3, from cysteine to phenylalanine inclusive. Just CDR3 DNA is preserved here, 45 bases in frame from base 1. V ends up 2 bases short and J 0 bases short, with an unmatched junction base count of 4. Based on the germline V gene, the CDR1 and CDR2 sequences are SQVTM and ANQGSEA. This TCR derives from an adult with an advanced solid tumor such as melanoma, head and neck, liver or kidney cancer. The chain uses TRBV29-1 and TRBJ1-5, with 7 middle bases fitting TRBD1. This specimen was CD4+ or CD8+ T cells sorted from blood, taken in a trial of the OX40 agonist ivuxolimab. The CDR3 region: CSVELTGNSNQPQHF. The DNA sequence is given as TGCAGCGTTGAACTGACAGGGAATAGCAATCAGCCCCAGCATTTT.